This T cell receptor beta chain was sequenced during a study of cytomegalovirus exposure and HLA in healthy donors. The CDR3 spans 14 residues. Germline V gene data show CDR1 as PRHDT and CDR2 as FYEKMQ (reference sequence). Trimming pared 4 bases from V and 2 bases from J, leaving 9 bases between. PCR involved 60 Vbeta and 13 Jbeta primers. Assay used: immunoSEQ multiplex PCR; TCRdb lists only in-frame clones, some missing. The table records approximately 100,000 clones, about 80% of them present only once. The rearrangement joins TRBV13 to TRBJ1-3; D might be TRBD1 (5 bases). This receptor was obtained from a female donor in good health and CMV-seropositive. The source material was PBMCs. CDR3 sequence reads: CASSSGGAGNTIYF. The CDR3 DNA follows: TGTGCCAGCAGCTCCGGAGGGGCTGGAAACACCATATATTTT.